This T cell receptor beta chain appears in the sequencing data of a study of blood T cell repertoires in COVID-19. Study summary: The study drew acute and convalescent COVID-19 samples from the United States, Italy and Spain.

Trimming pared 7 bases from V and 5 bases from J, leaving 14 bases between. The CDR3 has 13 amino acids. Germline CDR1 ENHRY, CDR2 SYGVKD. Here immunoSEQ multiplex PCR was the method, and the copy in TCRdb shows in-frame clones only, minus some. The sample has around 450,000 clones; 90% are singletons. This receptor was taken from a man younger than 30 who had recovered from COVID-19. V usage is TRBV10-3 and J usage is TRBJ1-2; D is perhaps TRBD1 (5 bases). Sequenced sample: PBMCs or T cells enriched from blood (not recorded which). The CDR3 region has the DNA TGTGCCATCACACAGGATAGAGTATATGGCTACACCTTC. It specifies CAITQDRVYGYTF.